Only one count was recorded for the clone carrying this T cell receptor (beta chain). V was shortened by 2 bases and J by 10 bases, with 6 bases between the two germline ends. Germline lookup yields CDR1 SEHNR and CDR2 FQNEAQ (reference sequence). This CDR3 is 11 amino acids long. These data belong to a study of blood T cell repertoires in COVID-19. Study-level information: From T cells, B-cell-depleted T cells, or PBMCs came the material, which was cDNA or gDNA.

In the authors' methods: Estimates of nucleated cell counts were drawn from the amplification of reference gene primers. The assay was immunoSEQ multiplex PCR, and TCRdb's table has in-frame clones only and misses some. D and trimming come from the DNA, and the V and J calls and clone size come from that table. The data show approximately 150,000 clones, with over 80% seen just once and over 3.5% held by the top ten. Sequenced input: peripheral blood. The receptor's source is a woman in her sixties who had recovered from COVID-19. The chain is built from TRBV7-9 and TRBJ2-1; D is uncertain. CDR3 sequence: CASSLSREQFF. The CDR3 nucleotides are TGTGCCAGCAGCTTATCTAGGGAGCAGTTCTTC.